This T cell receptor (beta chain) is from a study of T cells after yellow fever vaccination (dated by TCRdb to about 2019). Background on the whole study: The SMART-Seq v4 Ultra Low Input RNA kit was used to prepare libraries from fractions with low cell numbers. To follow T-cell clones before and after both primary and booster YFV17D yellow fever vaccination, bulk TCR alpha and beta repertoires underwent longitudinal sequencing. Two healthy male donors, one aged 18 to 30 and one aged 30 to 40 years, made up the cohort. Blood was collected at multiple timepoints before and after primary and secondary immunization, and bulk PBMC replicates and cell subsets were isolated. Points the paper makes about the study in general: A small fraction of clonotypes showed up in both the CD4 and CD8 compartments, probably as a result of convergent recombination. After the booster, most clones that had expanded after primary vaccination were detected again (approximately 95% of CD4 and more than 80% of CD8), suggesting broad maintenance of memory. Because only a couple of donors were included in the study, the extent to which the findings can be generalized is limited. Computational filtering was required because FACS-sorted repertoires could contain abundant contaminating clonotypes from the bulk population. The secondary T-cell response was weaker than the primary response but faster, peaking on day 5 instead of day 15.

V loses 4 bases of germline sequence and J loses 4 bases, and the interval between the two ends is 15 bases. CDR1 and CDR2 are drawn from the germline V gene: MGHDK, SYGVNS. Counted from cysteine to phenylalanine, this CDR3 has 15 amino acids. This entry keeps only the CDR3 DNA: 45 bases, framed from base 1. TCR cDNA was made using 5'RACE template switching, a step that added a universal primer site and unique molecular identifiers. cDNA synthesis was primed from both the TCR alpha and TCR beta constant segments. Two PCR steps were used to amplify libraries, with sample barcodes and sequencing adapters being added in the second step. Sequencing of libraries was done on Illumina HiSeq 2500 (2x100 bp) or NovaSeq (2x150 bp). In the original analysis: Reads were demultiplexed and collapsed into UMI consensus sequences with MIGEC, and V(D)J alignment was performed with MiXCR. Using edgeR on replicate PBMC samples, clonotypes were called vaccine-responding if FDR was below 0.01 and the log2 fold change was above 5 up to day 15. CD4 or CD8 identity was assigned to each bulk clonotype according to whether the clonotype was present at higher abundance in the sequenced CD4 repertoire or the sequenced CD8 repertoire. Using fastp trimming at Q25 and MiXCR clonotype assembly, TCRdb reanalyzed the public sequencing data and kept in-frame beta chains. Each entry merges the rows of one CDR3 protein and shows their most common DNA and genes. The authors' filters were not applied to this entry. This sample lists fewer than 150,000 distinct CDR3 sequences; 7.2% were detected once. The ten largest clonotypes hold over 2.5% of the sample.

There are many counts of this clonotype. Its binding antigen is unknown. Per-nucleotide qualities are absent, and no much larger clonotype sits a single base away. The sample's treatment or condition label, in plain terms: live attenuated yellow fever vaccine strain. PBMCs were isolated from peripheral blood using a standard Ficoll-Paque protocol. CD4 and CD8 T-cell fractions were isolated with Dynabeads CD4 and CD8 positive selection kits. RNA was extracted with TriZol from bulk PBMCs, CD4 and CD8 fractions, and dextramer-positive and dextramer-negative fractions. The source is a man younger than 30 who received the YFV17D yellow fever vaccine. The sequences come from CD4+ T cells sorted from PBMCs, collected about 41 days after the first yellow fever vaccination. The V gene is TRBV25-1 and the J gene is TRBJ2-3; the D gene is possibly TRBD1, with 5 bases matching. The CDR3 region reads CASSADVTGPDTQYF. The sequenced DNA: TGTGCCAGCAGTGCTGATGTTACAGGACCAGATACGCAGTATTTT.